Each of the 28 T cell receptor beta chains below was sequenced from the same sample in a study of OX40 agonist ivuxolimab in advanced cancers. The method was immunoSEQ multiplex PCR; TCRdb's version includes in-frame clones alone and lacks a portion of them. The data show roughly 69,000 clones, about 87% seen once. Material: CD4+ or CD8+ T cells sorted from blood, obtained in a trial of the OX40 agonist ivuxolimab. All receptors derive from an adult with an advanced solid tumor such as melanoma, head and neck, liver or kidney cancer.

This rearrangement joins TRBV10-3 to TRBJ2-3; D is unclear. Trimming pared 0 bases from V and 1 base from J, leaving 5 bases between. This CDR3 contains 14 residues. From germline, CDR1 is ENHRY and CDR2 SYGVKD. The chain's CDR3 is CAISESTGTDTQYF. CDR3 coding DNA: TGTGCCATCAGTGAGTCGACGGGCACAGATACGCAGTATTTT.

V is TRBV5-4 and J is TRBJ1-3; tentatively, D is TRBD1 (6 bases). Germline CDR1 is SGHNT and CDR2 is YYREEE (reference sequence). There are 14 residues in the CDR3. The germline V and J ends were trimmed by 2 bases and 7 bases, with 13 bases remaining between them. The CDR3 DNA follows: TGTGCCAGCAGCTTACAGGGCCGCGGGAACACCATATATTTT. Amino acid sequence: CASSLQGRGNTIYF.

This sequence joins TRBV18 and TRBJ2-5; D ambiguous. The DNA end is more similar to TRBJ2-7, so the J call may be wrong. The CDR3 length is 15 residues. CDR1 and CDR2 from the germline V gene are KGHSH and LQKENI. The CDR3 nucleotides read TGTGCCAGCTCACCAATCTATATATCGTCTACCGAGCAGTACTTC. The encoded protein is CASSPIYISSTEQYF.

This rearrangement joins TRBV29-1 to TRBJ1-4; D uncertain. The V end was cut by 5 bases, the J end by 8 bases, with 12 bases between. The CDR3 runs 12 residues. The germline V gene has CDR1 SQVTM and CDR2 ANQGSEA. The CDR3 DNA sequence: TGCAGCGTTTTCCAGGAGGGCGAAAAACTGTTTTTT. This gives the protein CSVFQEGEKLFF.

The CDR3 DNA follows: TGTGCCAGCAGACCCGGGACAGGGGGCACCGGGGAGCTGTTTTTT. Translated: CASRPGTGGTGELFF. V is TRBV7-6 and J is TRBJ2-2; 11 bases line up with TRBD1. CDR3 length equals 15 residues. CDR1 and CDR2 from the germline V gene are SGHVS and FNYEAQ. V lost 6 bases and J lost 4; bases outside the gene matches: 4. The whole variable domain, filled in from reference TRBV7-6 and TRBJ2-2, reads GAGVSQSPRYKVTKRGQDVALRCDPISGHVSLYWYRQALGQGPEFLTYFNYEAQQDKSGLPNDRFSAERPEGSISTLTIQRTEQRDSAMYRCASRPGTGGTGELFFGEGSRLTVL.

This clone was detected only once. This chain links TRBV6-1 with TRBJ1-5, with no clear D. The V gene's germline CDR1 is MNHNS and CDR2 SASEGT. The CDR3 has 12 residues. Trimming stripped 4 bases from V and 4 bases from J, with 5 bases between. CDR3 sequence (DNA): TGTGCCAGCAGTGGTCAGAATCAGCCCCAGCATTTT. Its translation is CASSGQNQPQHF.

This chain joins TRBV2 and TRBJ1-5; TRBD1 matches at 7 bases. This CDR3 has 13 amino acids. In germline, CDR1 is SNHLY, CDR2 FYNNEI. The J segment lost 5 bases and the V segment lost 6 bases, leaving 4 bases of the junction unmatched. The CDR3 DNA reads as TGTGCCAGCAGAACAGGGGAGCATCAGCCCCAGCATTTT. Translated, it gives CASRTGEHQPQHF.

The CDR3 DNA follows: TGTGCCAGCAGCCCCAGGACAGCTGCGAACACCGGGGAGCTGTTTTTT. Amino acids: CASSPRTAANTGELFF. The chain links TRBV7-9 to TRBJ2-2; tentatively, D is TRBD1 (6 bases). Per germline, CDR1 SEHNR and CDR2 FQNEAQ (reference sequence). The CDR3 spans 16 residues. The V and J ends lost 5 bases and 0 bases respectively, with 13 bases between them.

The rearrangement links TRBV6-5 to TRBJ2-7; 8 bases are shared with TRBD2. V dropped 6 bases and J dropped 3; count of bases not matched to a gene: 10. Germline V CDR1 and CDR2: MNHEY, SVGAGI. The CDR3 length is 15 residues. DNA of the CDR3: TGTGCCAGCAGGTTGGCAGCGGGAGATCGCTACGAGCAGTACTTC. This codes for CASRLAAGDRYEQYF.

The chain couples TRBV2 to TRBJ2-3, with D uncertain. The V gene's germline CDR1 is SNHLY and CDR2 FYNNEI. CDR3 length equals 14 residues. V was cut by 1 base and J by 4 bases, with 9 bases left in between. The CDR3 here is CASSEVFGADTQYF. CDR3 in DNA: TGTGCCAGCAGTGAAGTTTTCGGTGCAGATACGCAGTATTTT. The variable domain in full, completed from reference TRBV2 and TRBJ2-3, reads EPEVTQTPSHQVTQMGQEVILRCVPISNHLYFYWYRQILGQKVEFLVSFYNNEISEKSEIFDDQFSVERPDGSNFTLKIRSTKLEDSAMYFCASSEVFGADTQYFGPGTRLTVL.

The chain is built from TRBV5-1 and TRBJ1-2; TRBD1 matches 9 bases. The CDR3 sequence is 15 residues long. Germline assignment: CDR1 SGHRS and CDR2 YFSETQ. Trimming took 4 bases from V and 5 from J; bases not matched to a gene: 9. The DNA for the CDR3 is TGCGCCAGCAGCCAAGGACAGGGGAAGGATTATGGCTACACCTTC. This codes for CASSQGQGKDYGYTF.

The rearrangement uses TRBV9 and TRBJ2-1; tentatively, D is TRBD1 or TRBD2 (6 bases each). Trimming took 0 bases from V and 5 from J, leaving 12 bases between them. CDR1 is SGDLS and CDR2 is YYNGEE in the germline V gene. The CDR3 has 15 residues. DNA of the CDR3: TGTGCCAGCAGCGTAGAGGGGGGATGGGACAATGAGCAGTTCTTC. Its translation is CASSVEGGWDNEQFF.

This clone was found once. This rearrangement joins TRBV19 to TRBJ2-1, with TRBD2 identical over 7 bases. CDR3 length: 18 residues. V was clipped by 3 bases and J by 5 bases; unmatched bases: 16. CDR1 LNHDA and CDR2 SQIVND come from the germline V gene (reference sequence). The CDR3 DNA follows: TGTGCCAGTAGTATCGTCGGGAGGAGACCCGGTGCCGACAATGAGCAGTTCTTC. Translated: CASSIVGRRPGADNEQFF.

This chain connects TRBV2 to TRBJ2-7; D may be TRBD2 (5 bases). Germline CDR1 and CDR2: SNHLY and FYNNEI. The CDR3 covers 14 residues. The V end was cut by 3 bases, the J end by 7 bases, with 16 bases between. The CDR3 bases are TGTGCCAGCAGTGACCTAATCCTATCGGGGGAGCAGTACTTC. Protein sequence: CASSDLILSGEQYF.

This clone was recorded once. The chain joins TRBV27 to TRBJ1-1, with unresolved D. This CDR3 has 13 amino acids. V lost 6 bases, J lost 0 bases, and 8 bases lay in between. Germline V gives CDR1 MNHEY, CDR2 SMNVEV (reference sequence). The DNA of the CDR3 is TGTGCCAGCAGACGCGATCTGAACACTGAAGCTTTCTTT. Amino acid sequence: CASRRDLNTEAFF.

The chain uses TRBV5-6 and TRBJ2-5; D possibly corresponds to TRBD1 (5 bases). The CDR3 runs 14 residues. V was cut by 0 bases and J by 4 bases, with 10 bases left in between. Germline lookup yields CDR1 SGHDT and CDR2 YYEEEE. CDR3 sequence: CASSLDRLGETQYF. The CDR3 bases are TGTGCCAGCAGCTTGGACAGGTTGGGAGAGACCCAGTACTTC.

V is TRBV7-2 and J is TRBJ1-4; no clear D gene. V gave up 4 bases and J gave up 0 bases, with 6 bases separating them. The CDR3 has 14 residues. Per the germline V gene, CDR1 is SGHTA and CDR2 is FQGNSA. The CDR3 bases are TGTGCCAGCAGCTACCAAGCAACTAATGAAAAACTGTTTTTT. Translation: CASSYQATNEKLFF.

This chain joins TRBV6-4 and TRBJ2-2; D remains ambiguous. Trimming pared 4 bases from V and 1 base from J, leaving 10 bases between. Germline V lookup: CDR1 MRHNA, CDR2 SNTAGT. The CDR3 has 15 amino acids. The CDR3 region is CASSGSSQNTGELFF. As DNA, the CDR3 is TGTGCCAGCAGTGGCTCTAGTCAGAACACCGGGGAGCTGTTTTTT.

The V call is TRBV5-1, the J call TRBJ2-1; 9 bases match TRBD2. This CDR3 has 15 amino acids. Losses at the gene ends were 2 bases for V and 4 bases for J; bases not matched to a gene: 4. From germline, CDR1 is SGHRS and CDR2 YFSETQ. CDR3: CASSLEGLAYNEQFF. The CDR3 DNA reads TGCGCCAGCAGCTTAGAAGGACTAGCGTACAATGAGCAGTTCTTC.

This rearrangement joins TRBV5-1 to TRBJ2-5; 7 nucleotides line up with TRBD1. The last part of the DNA fits TRBJ2-7 better; the J call may be wrong. CDR3 size: 17 residues. Germline loops: CDR1 SGHRS, CDR2 YFSETQ. CDR3 loop: CASSLTTSRDRRYEQYF. The CDR3 DNA reads TGCGCCAGCAGCTTGACAACATCCCGGGACAGAAGATACGAGCAGTACTTC.

The chain carries TRBV18 and TRBJ2-3; weak D call: TRBD1 (6 bases). This CDR3 is 17 amino acids long. The germline CDR1 and CDR2 sequences are KGHSH and LQKENI. Trimming took 2 bases from V and 1 from J, leaving 16 bases between them. CDR3: CASSPTMGAARTDTQYF. The CDR3 nucleotides are TGTGCCAGCTCACCAACGATGGGGGCTGCGCGCACAGATACGCAGTATTTT.

This chain uses TRBV11-2 with TRBJ1-1; D ambiguous. Germline V gene lookup returns CDR1 SGHAT and CDR2 FQNNGV. The CDR3 runs 14 residues. Trimming left V 2 bases short and J 1 base short, with 8 bases between. The CDR3 region has the DNA TGTGCCAGCAGCTTAACTTTCGCGAACACTGAAGCTTTCTTT. Translating gives CASSLTFANTEAFF.

The sample holds a few counts of this clone. This chain links TRBV6-1 with TRBJ1-6, with a possible D match to TRBD1 (5 bases). V lost 2 bases and J lost 5, with 10 bases in between. The V gene's germline CDR1 is MNHNS and CDR2 SASEGT. The CDR3 spans 15 residues. In nucleotides, the CDR3 is TGTGCCAGCAGTGAAATTTGGGGGGATAATTCACCCCTCCACTTT. Translating gives CASSEIWGDNSPLHF.

The chain uses TRBV2 and TRBJ1-6; 7 positions agree with TRBD1. The V and J ends lost 4 bases and 9 bases, in that order; junction bases with no gene match: 15. The CDR3 runs 17 residues. Per germline, CDR1 SNHLY and CDR2 FYNNEI. CDR3 loop: CASSVGLRRQGGSPLHF. The CDR3 coding sequence is TGTGCCAGCAGTGTAGGGTTGCGGAGACAGGGAGGTTCACCCCTCCACTTT.

The chain joins TRBV4-3 to TRBJ2-3; TRBD2 matches at 11 bases. Germline assignment: CDR1 LGHNA and CDR2 YSLEER. The junction had 11 bases not matched to a gene; V was cut back by 4 bases and J by 5 bases. The CDR3 runs to 17 residues. The CDR3 DNA reads TGCGCCAGCAGCCCACACCGACTAGCGGGGAATCAAGATACGCAGTATTTT. It specifies CASSPHRLAGNQDTQYF.

The chain recombines TRBV6-6 with TRBJ1-1; D gene unclear. Germline V gives CDR1 MNHNY, CDR2 SVGAGI (reference sequence). CDR3 length equals 15 residues. Trimming cost V 4 bases and J 5 bases, with 17 bases left between them. CDR3 in amino acids: CASSLIGPPETEAFF. Here the CDR3 DNA reads TGTGCCAGCAGTTTGATAGGTCCCCCGGAGACTGAAGCTTTCTTT.

The J gene is TRBJ2-5, the V gene TRBV28; TRBD2 agrees at 9 bases. V lost 5 bases and J lost 1; bases outside the gene matches: 5. Germline CDR1 MDHEN, CDR2 SYDVKM. This CDR3 region has 15 residues. The CDR3 region is CASSPSTSGQETQYF. The CDR3 DNA is TGTGCCAGCAGTCCGTCGACTAGCGGCCAAGAGACCCAGTACTTC.

A single count supports this clone. This chain uses TRBV30 with TRBJ1-4; possible D gene TRBD1, 5 bases. V lost 4 bases and J 9 bases, leaving 15 bases between the germline ends. The CDR3 consists of 13 residues. CDR1 and CDR2 from the germline V gene are GTSNPN and SVGIG (reference sequence). The CDR3 protein is CAWTSGTSKKLFF. The CDR3 coding sequence is TGTGCCTGGACCTCCGGGACGAGTAAAAAACTGTTTTTT.